This TCR beta chain was observed in a study of cytotoxic CD8 clonotypes in ibrutinib-treated CLL. For the study at large: Patient counts were around 11 relapsed/refractory, some 16 treatment-naive and about 18 IGHV unmutated. Partial response occurred in about 25 patients and complete response in 2; at median about 70 months, around 14 remained remitted and roughly 12 progressed. An average of approximately 260,000 productive templates and about 100,000 productive rearrangements was obtained per sample.

The CDR3 contains 15 residues. In germline, CDR1 is SGHTA, CDR2 FQGNSA. The ends were cut back, 1 base at V and 2 bases at J, with 11 bases in the middle. This clone was counted between two and nine times. Its target is unknown. General observations from the study: Different sampling times were used for sustained-remission and progressing patients.

Clones were read by immunoSEQ multiplex PCR, and TCRdb kept only the in-frame ones, dropping some. Here the sample spans about 160,000 clones, more than 80% being singletons. The sequences come from PBMCs, collected after 24 months of ibrutinib treatment. The receptor was derived from a human donor with chronic lymphocytic leukemia. V and J are TRBV7-2 and TRBJ2-5; possibly TRBD1 or TRBD2 for D (6 bases each). The CDR3 spells CASSLVQGGQETQYF. The DNA of the CDR3 is TGTGCCAGCAGCTTAGTACAGGGAGGACAAGAGACCCAGTACTTC.